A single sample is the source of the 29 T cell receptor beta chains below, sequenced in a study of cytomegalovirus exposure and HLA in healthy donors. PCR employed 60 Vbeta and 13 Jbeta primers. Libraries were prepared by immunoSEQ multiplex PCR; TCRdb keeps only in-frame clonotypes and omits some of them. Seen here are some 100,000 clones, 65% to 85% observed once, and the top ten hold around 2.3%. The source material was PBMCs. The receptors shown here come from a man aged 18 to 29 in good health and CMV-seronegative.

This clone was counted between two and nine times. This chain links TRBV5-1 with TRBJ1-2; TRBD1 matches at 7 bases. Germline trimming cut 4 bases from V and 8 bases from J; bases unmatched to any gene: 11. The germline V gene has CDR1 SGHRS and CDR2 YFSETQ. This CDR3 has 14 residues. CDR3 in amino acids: CASSRDRAGEGYTF. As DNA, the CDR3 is TGCGCCAGCAGCCGAGACAGGGCAGGGGAGGGCTACACCTTC.

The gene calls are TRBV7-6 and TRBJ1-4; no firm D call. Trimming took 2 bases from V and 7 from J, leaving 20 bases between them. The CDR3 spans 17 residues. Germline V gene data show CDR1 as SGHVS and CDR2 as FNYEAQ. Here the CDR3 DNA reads TGTGCCAGCAGCTTAAGGTCGGCAACCCGGGTGGGTGAAAAACTGTTTTTT. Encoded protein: CASSLRSATRVGEKLFF. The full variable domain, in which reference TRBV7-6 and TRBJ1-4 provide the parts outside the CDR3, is GAGVSQSPRYKVTKRGQDVALRCDPISGHVSLYWYRQALGQGPEFLTYFNYEAQQDKSGLPNDRFSAERPEGSISTLTIQRTEQRDSAMYRCASSLRSATRVGEKLFFGSGTQLSVL.

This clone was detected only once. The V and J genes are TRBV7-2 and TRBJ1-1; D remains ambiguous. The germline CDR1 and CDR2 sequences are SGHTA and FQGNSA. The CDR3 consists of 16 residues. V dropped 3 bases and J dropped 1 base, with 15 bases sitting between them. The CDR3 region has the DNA TGTGCCAGCAGCTTCAGAGGAGGTCTTCAGAACACTGAAGCTTTCTTT. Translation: CASSFRGGLQNTEAFF.

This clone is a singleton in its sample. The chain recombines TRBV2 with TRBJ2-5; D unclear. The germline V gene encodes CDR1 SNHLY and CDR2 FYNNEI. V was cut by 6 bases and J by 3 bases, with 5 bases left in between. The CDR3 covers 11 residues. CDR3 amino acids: CASRQKETQYF. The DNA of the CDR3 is TGTGCCAGCAGGCAGAAAGAGACCCAGTACTTC. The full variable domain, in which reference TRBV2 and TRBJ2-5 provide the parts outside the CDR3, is EPEVTQTPSHQVTQMGQEVILRCVPISNHLYFYWYRQILGQKVEFLVSFYNNEISEKSEIFDDQFSVERPDGSNFTLKIRSTKLEDSAMYFCASRQKETQYFGPGTRLLVL.

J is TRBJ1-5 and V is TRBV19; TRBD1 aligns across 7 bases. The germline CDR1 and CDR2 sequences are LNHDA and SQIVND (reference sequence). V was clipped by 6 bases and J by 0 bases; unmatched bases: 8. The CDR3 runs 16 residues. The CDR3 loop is CASRPGQINSNQPQHF. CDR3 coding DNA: TGTGCCAGTAGGCCGGGACAGATTAATAGCAATCAGCCCCAGCATTTT.

CDR3 region: CASIGTGVSYEQYF. CDR3 DNA sequence: TGTGCCAGCATTGGGACAGGGGTTTCCTACGAGCAGTACTTC. The gene calls are TRBV6-1 and TRBJ2-7; 10 positions agree with TRBD1. Germline V lookup: CDR1 MNHNS, CDR2 SASEGT. V shed 7 bases and J 1 base; nucleotides not matched to a gene: 4. This CDR3 has 14 amino acids.

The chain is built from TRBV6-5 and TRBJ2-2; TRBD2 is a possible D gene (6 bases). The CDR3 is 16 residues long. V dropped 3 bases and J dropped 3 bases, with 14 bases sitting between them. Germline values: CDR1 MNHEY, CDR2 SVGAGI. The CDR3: CASSYLPGGHTGELFF. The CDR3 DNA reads TGTGCCAGCAGTTATCTCCCCGGGGGACACACCGGGGAGCTGTTTTTT.

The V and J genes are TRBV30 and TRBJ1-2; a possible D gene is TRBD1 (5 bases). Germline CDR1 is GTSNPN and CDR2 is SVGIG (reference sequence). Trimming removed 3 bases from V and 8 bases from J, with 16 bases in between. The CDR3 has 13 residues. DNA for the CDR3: TGTGCCTGGAGCCCCACTCCGGGGGTGGGCTACACCTTC. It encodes CAWSPTPGVGYTF.

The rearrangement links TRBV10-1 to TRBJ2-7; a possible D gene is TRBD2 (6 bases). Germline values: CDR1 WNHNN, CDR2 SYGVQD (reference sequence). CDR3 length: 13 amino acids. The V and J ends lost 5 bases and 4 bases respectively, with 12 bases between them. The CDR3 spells CASSNSGPYEQYF. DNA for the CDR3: TGCGCCAGCAGTAATAGCGGTCCTTACGAGCAGTACTTC.

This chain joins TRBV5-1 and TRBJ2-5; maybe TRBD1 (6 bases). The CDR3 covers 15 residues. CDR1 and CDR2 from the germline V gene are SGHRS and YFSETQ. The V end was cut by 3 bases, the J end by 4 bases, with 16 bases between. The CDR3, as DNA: TGCGCCAGCAGCTCCGGACAGAGTGATATAGAGACCCAGTACTTC. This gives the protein CASSSGQSDIETQYF.

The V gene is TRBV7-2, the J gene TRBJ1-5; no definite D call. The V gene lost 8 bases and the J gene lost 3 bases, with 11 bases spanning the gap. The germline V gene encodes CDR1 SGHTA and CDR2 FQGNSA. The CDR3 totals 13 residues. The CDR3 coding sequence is TGTGCCAGCGCCATCGGGTTCAATCAGCCCCAGCATTTT. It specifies CASAIGFNQPQHF.

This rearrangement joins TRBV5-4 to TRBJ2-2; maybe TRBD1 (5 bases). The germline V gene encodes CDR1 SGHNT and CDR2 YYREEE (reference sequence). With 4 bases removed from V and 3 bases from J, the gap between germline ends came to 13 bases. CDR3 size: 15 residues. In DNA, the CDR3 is TGTGCCAGCAGCCAAGGGGCGCAGGACACCGGGGAGCTGTTTTTT. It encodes CASSQGAQDTGELFF. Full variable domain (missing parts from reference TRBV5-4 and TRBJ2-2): ETGVTQSPTHLIKTRGQQVTLRCSSQSGHNTVSWYQQALGQGPQFIFQYYREEENGRGNFPPRFSGLQFPNYSSELNVNALELDDSALYLCASSQGAQDTGELFFGEGSRLTVL.

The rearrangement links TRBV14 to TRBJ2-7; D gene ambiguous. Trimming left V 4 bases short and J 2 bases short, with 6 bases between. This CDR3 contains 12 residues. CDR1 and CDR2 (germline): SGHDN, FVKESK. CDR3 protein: CASSLVPYEQYF. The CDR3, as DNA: TGTGCCAGCAGCCTAGTACCCTACGAGCAGTACTTC.

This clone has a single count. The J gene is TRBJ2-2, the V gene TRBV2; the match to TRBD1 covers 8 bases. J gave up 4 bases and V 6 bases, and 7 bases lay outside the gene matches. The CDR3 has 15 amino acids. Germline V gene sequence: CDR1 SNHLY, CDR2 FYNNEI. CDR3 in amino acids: CASRDLQGATGELFF. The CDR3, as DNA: TGTGCCAGCAGGGATTTGCAGGGGGCCACCGGGGAGCTGTTTTTT.

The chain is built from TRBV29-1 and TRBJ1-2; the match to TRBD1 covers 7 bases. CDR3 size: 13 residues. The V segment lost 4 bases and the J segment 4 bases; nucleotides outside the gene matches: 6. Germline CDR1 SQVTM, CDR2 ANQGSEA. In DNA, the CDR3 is TGCAGCGTTGTAGACAGGGTACTCTATGGCTACACCTTC. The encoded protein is CSVVDRVLYGYTF.

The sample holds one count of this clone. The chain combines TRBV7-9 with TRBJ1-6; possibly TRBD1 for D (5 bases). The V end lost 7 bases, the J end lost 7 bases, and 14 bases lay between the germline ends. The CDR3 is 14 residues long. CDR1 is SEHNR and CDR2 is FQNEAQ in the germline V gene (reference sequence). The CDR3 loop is CASTEGARNSPLHF. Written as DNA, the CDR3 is TGTGCCAGCACCGAAGGGGCGCGAAATTCACCCCTCCACTTT.

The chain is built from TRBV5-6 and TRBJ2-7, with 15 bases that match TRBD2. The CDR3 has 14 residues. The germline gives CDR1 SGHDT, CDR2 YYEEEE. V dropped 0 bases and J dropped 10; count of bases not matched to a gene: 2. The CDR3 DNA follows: TGTGCCAGCAGCTTGGAGGGACTAGCGGGAGGTCAGTACTTC. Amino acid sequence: CASSLEGLAGGQYF.

This CDR3 reads CASTQKRTGESFAYEQYF. The CDR3 DNA reads TGTGCCAGCACCCAGAAGAGAACAGGGGAATCGTTTGCTTACGAGCAGTACTTC. The chain combines TRBV27 with TRBJ2-7; TRBD1 matches 7 bases. The CDR3 is 18 amino acids. The germline CDR1 and CDR2 sequences are MNHEY and SMNVEV (reference sequence). V shed 7 bases and J 4 bases; nucleotides not matched to a gene: 22.

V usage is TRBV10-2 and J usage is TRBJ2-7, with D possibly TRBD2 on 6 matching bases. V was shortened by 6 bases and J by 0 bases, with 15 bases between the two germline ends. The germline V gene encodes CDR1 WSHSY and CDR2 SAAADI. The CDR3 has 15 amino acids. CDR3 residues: CASRLSGVGSYEQYF. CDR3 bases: TGCGCCAGCAGGCTTAGCGGAGTAGGCTCCTACGAGCAGTACTTC.

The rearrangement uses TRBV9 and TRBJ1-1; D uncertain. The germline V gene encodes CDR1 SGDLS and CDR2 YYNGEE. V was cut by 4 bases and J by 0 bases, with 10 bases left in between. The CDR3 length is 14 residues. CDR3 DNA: TGTGCCAGCAGCTCAGGTAATTTGAACACTGAAGCTTTCTTT. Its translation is CASSSGNLNTEAFF.

The CDR3 coding sequence is TGTGCCAGCAGTTACATCAGGGGCTACGAGCAGTACTTC. It specifies CASSYIRGYEQYF. The chain is built from TRBV6-5 and TRBJ2-5; D possibly corresponds to TRBD1 (6 bases). The better agreement between TRBJ2-7 and the DNA end casts doubt on the J call. Looked up from germline, CDR1 is MNHEY and CDR2 is SVGAGI. CDR3 length: 13 amino acids.

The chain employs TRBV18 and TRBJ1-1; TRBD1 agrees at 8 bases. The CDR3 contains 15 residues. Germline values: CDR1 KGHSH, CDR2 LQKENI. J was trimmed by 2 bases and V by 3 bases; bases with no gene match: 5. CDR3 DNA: TGTGCCAGCTCACCTCGACAGGGGATCAACACTGAAGCTTTCTTT. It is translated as CASSPRQGINTEAFF.

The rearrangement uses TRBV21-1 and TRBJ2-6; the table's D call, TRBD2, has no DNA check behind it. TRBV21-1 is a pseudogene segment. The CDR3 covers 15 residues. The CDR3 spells CASRRGGTGANVLTF. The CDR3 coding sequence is TGTGCCAGCAGGCGTGGGGGGACTGGGGCCAACGTCCTGACTTTC.

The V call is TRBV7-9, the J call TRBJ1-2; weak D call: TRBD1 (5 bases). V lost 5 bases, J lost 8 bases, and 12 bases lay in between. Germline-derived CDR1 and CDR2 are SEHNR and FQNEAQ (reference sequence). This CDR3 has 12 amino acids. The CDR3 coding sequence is TGTGCCAGCAGCCCCCAGACAGCGGGCTACACCTTC. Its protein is CASSPQTAGYTF.

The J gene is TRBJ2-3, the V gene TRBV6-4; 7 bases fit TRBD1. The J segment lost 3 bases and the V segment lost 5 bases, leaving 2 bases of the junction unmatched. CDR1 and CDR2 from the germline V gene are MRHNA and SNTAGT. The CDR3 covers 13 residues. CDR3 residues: CASSIQGTDTQYF. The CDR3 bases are TGTGCCAGCAGTATACAGGGGACAGATACGCAGTATTTT.

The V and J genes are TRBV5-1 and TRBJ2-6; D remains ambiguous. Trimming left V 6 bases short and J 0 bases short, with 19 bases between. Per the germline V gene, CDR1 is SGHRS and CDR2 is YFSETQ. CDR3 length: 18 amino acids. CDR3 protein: CASNPHGGLSSGANVLTF. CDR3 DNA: TGCGCCAGCAACCCGCATGGCGGCCTCAGCTCTGGGGCCAACGTCCTGACTTTC.

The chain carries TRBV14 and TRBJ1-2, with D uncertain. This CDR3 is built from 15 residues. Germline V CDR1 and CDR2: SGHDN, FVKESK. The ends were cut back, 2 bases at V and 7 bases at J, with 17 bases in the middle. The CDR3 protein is CASSQRARGAFGYTF. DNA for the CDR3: TGTGCCAGCAGCCAAAGAGCCCGGGGTGCGTTTGGCTACACCTTC.

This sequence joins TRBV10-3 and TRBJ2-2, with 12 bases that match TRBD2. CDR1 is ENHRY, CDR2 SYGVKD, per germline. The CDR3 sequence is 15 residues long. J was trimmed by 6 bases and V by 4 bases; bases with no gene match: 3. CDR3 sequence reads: CAISGLAGGAGELFF. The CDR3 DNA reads TGTGCCATCAGTGGCCTAGCGGGGGGGGCCGGGGAGCTGTTTTTT.

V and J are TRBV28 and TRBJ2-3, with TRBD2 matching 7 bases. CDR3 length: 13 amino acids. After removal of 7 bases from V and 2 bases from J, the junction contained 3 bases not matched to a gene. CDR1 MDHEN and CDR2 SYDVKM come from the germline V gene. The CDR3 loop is CASIGGYTDTQYF. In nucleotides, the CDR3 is TGTGCCAGCATCGGGGGGTACACAGATACGCAGTATTTT.